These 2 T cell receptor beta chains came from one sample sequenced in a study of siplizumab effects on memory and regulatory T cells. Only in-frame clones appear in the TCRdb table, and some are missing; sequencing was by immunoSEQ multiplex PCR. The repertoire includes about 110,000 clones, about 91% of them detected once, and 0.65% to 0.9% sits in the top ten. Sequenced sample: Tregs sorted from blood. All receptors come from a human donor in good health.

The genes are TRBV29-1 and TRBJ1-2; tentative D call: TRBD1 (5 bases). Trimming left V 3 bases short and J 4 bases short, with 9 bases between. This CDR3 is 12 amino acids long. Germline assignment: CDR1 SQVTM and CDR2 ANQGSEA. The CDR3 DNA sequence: TGCAGCGTTGATCTCGGGGGCTATGGCTACACCTTC. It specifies CSVDLGGYGYTF.

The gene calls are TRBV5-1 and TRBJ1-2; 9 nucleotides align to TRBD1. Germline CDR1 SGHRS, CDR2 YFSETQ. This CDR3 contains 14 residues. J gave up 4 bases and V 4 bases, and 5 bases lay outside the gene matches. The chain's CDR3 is CASSGGQGFYGYTF. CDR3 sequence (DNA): TGCGCCAGCAGCGGCGGACAGGGGTTCTATGGCTACACCTTC.